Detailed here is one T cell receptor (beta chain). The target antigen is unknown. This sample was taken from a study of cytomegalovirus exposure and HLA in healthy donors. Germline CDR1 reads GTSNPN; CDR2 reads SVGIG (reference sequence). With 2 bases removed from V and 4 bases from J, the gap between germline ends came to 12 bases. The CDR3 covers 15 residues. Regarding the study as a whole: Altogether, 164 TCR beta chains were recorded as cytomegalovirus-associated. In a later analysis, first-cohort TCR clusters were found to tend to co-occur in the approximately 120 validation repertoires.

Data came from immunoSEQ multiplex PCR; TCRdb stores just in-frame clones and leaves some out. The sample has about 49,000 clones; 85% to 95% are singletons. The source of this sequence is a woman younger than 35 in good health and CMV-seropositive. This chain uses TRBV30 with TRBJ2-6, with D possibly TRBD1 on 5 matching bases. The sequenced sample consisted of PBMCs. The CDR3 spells CAWSLDSLGANVLTF. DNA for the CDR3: TGTGCCTGGAGTCTTGACAGCCTCGGGGCCAACGTCCTGACTTTC.